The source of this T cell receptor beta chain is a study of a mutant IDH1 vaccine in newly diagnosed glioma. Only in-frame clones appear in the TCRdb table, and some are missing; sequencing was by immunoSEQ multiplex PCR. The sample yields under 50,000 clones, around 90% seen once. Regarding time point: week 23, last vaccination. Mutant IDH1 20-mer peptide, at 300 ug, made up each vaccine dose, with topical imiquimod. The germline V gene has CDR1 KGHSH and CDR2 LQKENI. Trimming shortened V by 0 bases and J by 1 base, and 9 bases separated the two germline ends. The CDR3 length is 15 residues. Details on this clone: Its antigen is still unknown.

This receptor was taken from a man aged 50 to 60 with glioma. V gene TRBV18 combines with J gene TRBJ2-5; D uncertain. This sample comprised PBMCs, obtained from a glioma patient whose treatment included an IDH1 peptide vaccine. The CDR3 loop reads CASSPPNSAQETQYF. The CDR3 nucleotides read TGTGCCAGCTCACCACCGAACAGCGCCCAAGAGACCCAGTACTTC.